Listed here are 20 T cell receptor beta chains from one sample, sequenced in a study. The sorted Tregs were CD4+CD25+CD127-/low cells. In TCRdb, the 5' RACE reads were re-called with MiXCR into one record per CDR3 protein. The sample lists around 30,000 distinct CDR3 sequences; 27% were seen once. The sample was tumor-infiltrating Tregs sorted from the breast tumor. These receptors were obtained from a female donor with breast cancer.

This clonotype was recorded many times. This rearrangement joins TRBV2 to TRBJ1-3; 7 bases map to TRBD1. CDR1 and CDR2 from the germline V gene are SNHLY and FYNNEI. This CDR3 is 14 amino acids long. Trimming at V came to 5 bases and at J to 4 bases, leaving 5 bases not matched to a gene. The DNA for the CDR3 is TGTGCCAGCAGTTACGACAGGGAGGGAAACACCATATATTTT. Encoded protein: CASSYDREGNTIYF.

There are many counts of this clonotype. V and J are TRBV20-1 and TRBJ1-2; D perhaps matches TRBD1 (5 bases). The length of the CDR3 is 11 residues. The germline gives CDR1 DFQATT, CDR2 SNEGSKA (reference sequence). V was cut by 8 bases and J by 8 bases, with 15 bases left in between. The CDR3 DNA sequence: TGCAGTACTCGGGGACTGGAGGGCTACACCTTC. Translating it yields CSTRGLEGYTF.

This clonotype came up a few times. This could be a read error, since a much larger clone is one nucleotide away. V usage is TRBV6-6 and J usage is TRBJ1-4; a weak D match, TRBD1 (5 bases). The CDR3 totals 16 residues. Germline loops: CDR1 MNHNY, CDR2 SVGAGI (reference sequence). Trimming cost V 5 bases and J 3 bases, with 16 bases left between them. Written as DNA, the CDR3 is TGTGCCAGCAGTCCTGACATGGGGGGAGCTAATGAAAAACTGTTTTTT. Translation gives CASSPDMGGANEKLFF.

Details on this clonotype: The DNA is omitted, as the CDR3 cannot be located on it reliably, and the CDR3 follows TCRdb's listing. CDR3 sequence: CASSSGDTEAFFAF. The V gene is TRBV5-5, the J gene TRBJ1-1. Germline CDR1 SGHKS, CDR2 YYEKEE (reference sequence). The CDR3 comprises 14 residues, both ends counted.

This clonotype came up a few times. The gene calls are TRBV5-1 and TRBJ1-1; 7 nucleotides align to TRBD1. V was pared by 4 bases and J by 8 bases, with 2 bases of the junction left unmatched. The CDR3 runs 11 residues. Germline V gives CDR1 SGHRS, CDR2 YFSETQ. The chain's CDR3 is CASSLRGEAFF. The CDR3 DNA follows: TGCGCCAGCAGCCTCAGGGGGGAAGCTTTCTTT.

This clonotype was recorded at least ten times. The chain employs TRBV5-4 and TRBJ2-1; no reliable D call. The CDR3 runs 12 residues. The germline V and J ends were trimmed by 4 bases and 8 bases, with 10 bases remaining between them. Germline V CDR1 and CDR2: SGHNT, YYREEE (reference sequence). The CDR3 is CASSTISDEQFF. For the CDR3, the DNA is TGTGCCAGCAGCACGATTTCGGATGAGCAGTTCTTC.

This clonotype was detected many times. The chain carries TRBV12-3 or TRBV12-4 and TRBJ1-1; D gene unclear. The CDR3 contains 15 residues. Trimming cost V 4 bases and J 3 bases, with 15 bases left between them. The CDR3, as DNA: TGTGCCAGCAGTTCGCCAGGTTTAGGTTACACTGAAGCTTTCTTT. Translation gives CASSSPGLGYTEAFF.

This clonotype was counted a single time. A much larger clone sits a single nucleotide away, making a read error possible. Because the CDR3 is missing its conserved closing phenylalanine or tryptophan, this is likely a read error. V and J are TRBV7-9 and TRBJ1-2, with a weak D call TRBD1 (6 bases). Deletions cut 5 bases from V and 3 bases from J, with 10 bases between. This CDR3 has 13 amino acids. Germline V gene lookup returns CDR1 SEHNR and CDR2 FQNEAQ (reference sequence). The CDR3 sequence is CASSPDSYYGYTC. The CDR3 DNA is TGTGCCAGCAGCCCGGACAGCTACTATGGCTACACCTGC.

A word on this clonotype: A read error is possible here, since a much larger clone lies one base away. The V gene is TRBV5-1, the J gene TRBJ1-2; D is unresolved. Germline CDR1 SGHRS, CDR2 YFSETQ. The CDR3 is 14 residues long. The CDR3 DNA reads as TGCGCCAACAGCTCAACAACAGACCTCGGTGGCTACACCTTC. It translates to CANSSTTDLGGYTF.

Written as DNA, the CDR3 is TGCGCCAGCGCTCCGGACCCGGGTTGTGGCTACACCTTC. Protein sequence: CASAPDPGCGYTF. The gene calls are TRBV5-1 and TRBJ1-2; the D is unclear. This CDR3 comprises 13 residues. V was clipped by 7 bases and J by 7 bases, with 17 bases between them. Germline assignment: CDR1 SGHRS and CDR2 YFSETQ. Full variable domain (remainder filled in from reference TRBV5-1 and TRBJ1-2): KAGVTQTPRYLIKTRGQQVTLSCSPISGHRSVSWYQQTPGQGLQFLFEYFSETQRNKGNFPGRFSGRQFSNSRSEMNVSTLELGDSALYLCASAPDPGCGYTFGSGTRLTVV.

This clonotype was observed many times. The chain's CDR3 is CSARDWTSFRQDEQFF. CDR3 DNA: TGCAGTGCTAGAGATTGGACTAGCTTTCGACAGGACGAGCAGTTCTTC. The chain is built from TRBV20-1 and TRBJ2-1; 8 bases map to TRBD2. The CDR3 loop spans 16 amino acids. Germline loops: CDR1 DFQATT, CDR2 SNEGSKA (reference sequence). The trim removed 0 bases at V and 10 bases at J, leaving 14 bases unmatched.

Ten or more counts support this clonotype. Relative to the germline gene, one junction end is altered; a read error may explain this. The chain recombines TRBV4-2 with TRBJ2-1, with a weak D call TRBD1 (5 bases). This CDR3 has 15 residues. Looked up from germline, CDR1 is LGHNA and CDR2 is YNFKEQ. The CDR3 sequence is CASSQHQDSVNVQFF. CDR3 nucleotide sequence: TGTGCCAGCAGCCAGCATCAAGACAGTGTAAATGTGCAGTTCTTC.

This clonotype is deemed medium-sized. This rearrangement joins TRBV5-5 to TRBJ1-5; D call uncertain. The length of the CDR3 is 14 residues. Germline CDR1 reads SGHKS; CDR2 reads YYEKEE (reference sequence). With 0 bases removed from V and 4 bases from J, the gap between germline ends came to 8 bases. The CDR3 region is CASSLGQSNQPQHF. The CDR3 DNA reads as TGTGCCAGCAGCTTGGGTCAATCTAATCAGCCCCAGCATTTT. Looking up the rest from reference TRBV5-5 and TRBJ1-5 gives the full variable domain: DAGVTQSPTHLIKTRGQQVTLRCSPISGHKSVSWYQQVLGQGPQFIFQYYEKEERGRGNFPDRFSARQFPNYSSELNVNALLLGDSALYLCASSLGQSNQPQHFGDGTRLSIL.

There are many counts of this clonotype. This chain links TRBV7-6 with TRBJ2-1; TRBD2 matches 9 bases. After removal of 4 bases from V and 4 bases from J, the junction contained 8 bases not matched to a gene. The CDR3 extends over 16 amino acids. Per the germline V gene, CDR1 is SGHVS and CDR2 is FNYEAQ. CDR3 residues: CASSSAGTSSYNEQFF. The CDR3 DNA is TGTGCCAGCAGCTCCGCCGGGACTAGCTCATACAATGAGCAGTTCTTC. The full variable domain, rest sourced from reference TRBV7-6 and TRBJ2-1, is GAGVSQSPRYKVTKRGQDVALRCDPISGHVSLYWYRQALGQGPEFLTYFNYEAQQDKSGLPNDRFSAERPEGSISTLTIQRTEQRDSAMYRCASSSAGTSSYNEQFFGPGTRLTVL.

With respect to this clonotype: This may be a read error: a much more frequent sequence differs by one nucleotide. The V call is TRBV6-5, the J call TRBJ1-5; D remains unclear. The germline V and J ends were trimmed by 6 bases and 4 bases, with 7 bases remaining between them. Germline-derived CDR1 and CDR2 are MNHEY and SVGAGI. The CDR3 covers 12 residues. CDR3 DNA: TGTGCCAGCAGACAGCGTAATCAGCCCCAGCATTTT. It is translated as CASRQRNQPQHF.

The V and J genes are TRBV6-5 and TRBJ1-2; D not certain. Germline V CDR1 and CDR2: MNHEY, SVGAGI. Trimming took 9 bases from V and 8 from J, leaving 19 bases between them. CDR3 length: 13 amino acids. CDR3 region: CARVQGGMGGYTF. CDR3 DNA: TGTGCCAGGGTACAAGGTGGCATGGGAGGCTACACCTTC.

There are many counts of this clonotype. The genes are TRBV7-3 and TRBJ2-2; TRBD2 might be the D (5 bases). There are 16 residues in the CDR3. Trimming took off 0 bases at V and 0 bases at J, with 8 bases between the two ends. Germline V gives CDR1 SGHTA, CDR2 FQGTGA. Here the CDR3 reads CASSLTPGANTGELFF. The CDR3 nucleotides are TGTGCCAGCAGCTTAACGCCCGGGGCGAACACCGGGGAGCTGTTTTTT.

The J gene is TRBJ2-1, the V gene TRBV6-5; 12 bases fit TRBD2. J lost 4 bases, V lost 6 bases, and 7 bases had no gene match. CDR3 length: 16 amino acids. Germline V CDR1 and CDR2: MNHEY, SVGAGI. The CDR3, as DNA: TGTGCCAGCAGATTTCTAGCGGGAGGGCCGTACAATGAGCAGTTCTTC. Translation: CASRFLAGGPYNEQFF.

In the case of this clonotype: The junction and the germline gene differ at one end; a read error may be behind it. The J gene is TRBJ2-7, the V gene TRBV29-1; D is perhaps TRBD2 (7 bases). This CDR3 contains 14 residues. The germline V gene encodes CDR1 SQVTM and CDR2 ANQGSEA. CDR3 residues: CSVKGGPESYGQYF. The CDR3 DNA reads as TGCAGCGTGAAGGGGGGGCCAGAGTCCTACGGGCAGTACTTC.

The CDR3, as DNA: TGTGCCAGCCTTCCGGGGCCTCGGGATACGCAGTATTTT. This sequence encodes CASLPGPRDTQYF. This chain joins TRBV2 and TRBJ2-3, with D perhaps TRBD1 or TRBD2 (5 bases each). This CDR3 comprises 13 residues. Deletions cut 8 bases from V and 6 bases from J, with 15 bases between. Germline lookup yields CDR1 SNHLY and CDR2 FYNNEI.